The 9 T cell receptor beta chains below all came from one sample that was sequenced in a study of blood T cell repertoires in COVID-19. The assay was immunoSEQ multiplex PCR, and TCRdb's table has in-frame clones only and misses some. The sample has about 400,000 clones, roughly 90% seen once. The sample was PBMCs or T cells enriched from blood (not recorded which). The receptors originated from a woman in her thirties or forties with acute COVID-19.

The chain employs TRBV6-5 and TRBJ2-1, with D perhaps matching TRBD1 (6 bases). Germline V CDR1 and CDR2: MNHEY, SVGAGI. V lost 2 bases and J lost 4, with 9 bases in between. This CDR3 spans 14 amino acids. The CDR3 sequence: CASSYRDTYNEQFF. DNA of the CDR3: TGTGCCAGCAGTTACCGGGACACGTACAATGAGCAGTTCTTC.

This chain links TRBV19 with TRBJ1-3; TRBD1 matches at 7 bases. Looked up from germline, CDR1 is LNHDA and CDR2 is SQIVND (reference sequence). V lost 5 bases to trimming and J lost 4 bases; unmatched junction nucleotides: 8. This CDR3 has 15 amino acids. The DNA for the CDR3 is TGTGCCAGTAGTCCCCGACAGGGAAACGGAAACACCATATATTTT. Translation gives CASSPRQGNGNTIYF.

As DNA, the CDR3 is TGTGCCAGCAGCCAAGATAGCTGGCGGGGGGGTCGGGATGGCTACACCTTC. Translated, it gives CASSQDSWRGGRDGYTF. J is TRBJ1-2 and V is TRBV3-1 (or the pseudogene TRBV3-2); D may be TRBD1 (5 bases). The ends were cut back, 0 bases at V and 6 bases at J, with 20 bases in the middle. The CDR3 covers 17 residues. Germline loops: CDR1 LGHDT, CDR2 YNNKEL (reference sequence).

The chain has TRBV9 and TRBJ2-1; TRBD2 agrees at 9 bases. Germline trimming cut 0 bases from V and 4 bases from J; bases unmatched to any gene: 2. The CDR3 totals 15 residues. Germline V lookup: CDR1 SGDLS, CDR2 YYNGEE. CDR3 sequence: CASSVVSGGYNEQFF. DNA of the CDR3: TGTGCCAGCAGCGTAGTCAGCGGGGGGTACAATGAGCAGTTCTTC.

The genes are TRBV4-1 and TRBJ2-3; 10 bases line up with TRBD2. There are 16 residues in the CDR3. CDR1 MGHRA and CDR2 YSYEKL come from the germline V gene. V lost 2 bases, J lost 2 bases, and 4 bases stayed unmatched. The CDR3 loop is CASSQRLAGDTDTQYF. In DNA form, the CDR3 reads TGCGCCAGCAGCCAAAGGCTAGCGGGGGACACAGATACGCAGTATTTT.

J is TRBJ1-4 and V is TRBV27; 9 positions agree with TRBD1. CDR3 length equals 15 residues. Unmatched junction bases numbered 6, after V lost 7 bases and J lost 3 bases. Per the germline V gene, CDR1 is MNHEY and CDR2 is SMNVEV (reference sequence). The CDR3, as DNA: TGTGCCAGCATGCGACAGGGGGTTGCTAATGAAAAACTGTTTTTT. This translates into CASMRQGVANEKLFF.

This chain links TRBV15 with TRBJ1-2, with 7 bases matching TRBD1. The germline CDR1 and CDR2 sequences are LNHNV and YYDKDF (reference sequence). This CDR3 has 15 residues. Unmatched junction bases numbered 9, after V lost 0 bases and J lost 8 bases. The chain's CDR3 is CATSRDLTDRYGYTF. CDR3 nucleotide sequence: TGTGCCACCAGCAGAGATCTCACGGACAGGTACGGCTACACCTTC.

This chain connects TRBV6-5 to TRBJ1-6; D unclear. The CDR3 is made up of 16 amino acids. V was shortened by 2 bases and J by 7 bases, with 15 bases between the two germline ends. The germline gives CDR1 MNHEY, CDR2 SVGAGI. The CDR3 DNA reads TGTGCCAGCAGTTACGTCTTTCAGAGGGCGAATTCACCCCTCCACTTT. Amino acids: CASSYVFQRANSPLHF.

CDR3: CSASRAGTGDLLQQSPLHF. CDR3 nucleotides: TGCAGTGCTAGTCGGGCCGGGACAGGCGACTTGCTCCAACAATCACCCCTCCACTTT. The rearrangement links TRBV20-1 to TRBJ1-6; 8 nucleotides align to TRBD1. The V and J ends lost 3 bases and 10 bases, in that order; junction bases with no gene match: 23. This CDR3 comprises 19 residues. Looked up from germline, CDR1 is DFQATT and CDR2 is SNEGSKA (reference sequence).